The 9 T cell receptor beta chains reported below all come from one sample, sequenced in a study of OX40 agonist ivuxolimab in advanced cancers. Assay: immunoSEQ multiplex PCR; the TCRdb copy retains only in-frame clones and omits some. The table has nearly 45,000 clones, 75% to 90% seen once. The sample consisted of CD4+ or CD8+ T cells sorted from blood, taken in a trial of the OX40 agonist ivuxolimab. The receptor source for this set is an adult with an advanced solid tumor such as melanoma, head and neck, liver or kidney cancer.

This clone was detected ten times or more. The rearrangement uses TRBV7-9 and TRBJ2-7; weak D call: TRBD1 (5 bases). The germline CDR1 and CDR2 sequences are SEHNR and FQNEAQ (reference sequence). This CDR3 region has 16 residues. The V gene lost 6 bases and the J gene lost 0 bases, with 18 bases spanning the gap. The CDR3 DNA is TGTGCCAGCAGTTACAAGGGGTACGCATTCTCCTACGAGCAGTACTTC. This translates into CASSYKGYAFSYEQYF.

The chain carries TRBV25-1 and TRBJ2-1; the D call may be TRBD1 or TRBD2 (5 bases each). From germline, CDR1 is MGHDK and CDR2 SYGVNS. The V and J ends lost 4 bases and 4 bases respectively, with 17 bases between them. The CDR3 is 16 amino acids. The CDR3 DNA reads TGTGCCAGCAGTGCCCCGGGGCCACACGGGTACAATGAGCAGTTCTTC. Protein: CASSAPGPHGYNEQFF. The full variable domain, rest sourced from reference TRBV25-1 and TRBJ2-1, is EADIYQTPRYLVIGTGKKITLECSQTMGHDKMYWYQQDPGMELHLIHYSYGVNSTEKGDLSSESTVSRIRTEHFPLTLESARPSHTSQYLCASSAPGPHGYNEQFFGPGTRLTVL.

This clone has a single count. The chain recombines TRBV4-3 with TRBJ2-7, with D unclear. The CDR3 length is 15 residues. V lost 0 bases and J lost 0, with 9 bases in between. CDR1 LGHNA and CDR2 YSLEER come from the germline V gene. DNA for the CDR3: TGCGCCAGCAGCCAAGAGGACCGTCGCTCCTACGAGCAGTACTTC. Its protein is CASSQEDRRSYEQYF.

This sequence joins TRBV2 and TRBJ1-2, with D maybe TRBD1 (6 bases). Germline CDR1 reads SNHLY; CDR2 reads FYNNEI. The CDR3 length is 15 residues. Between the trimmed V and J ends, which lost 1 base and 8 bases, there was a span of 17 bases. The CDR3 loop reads CASSEEVPGVKGYTF. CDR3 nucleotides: TGTGCCAGCAGTGAAGAGGTTCCAGGGGTGAAGGGCTACACCTTC. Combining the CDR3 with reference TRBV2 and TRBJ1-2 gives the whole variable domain EPEVTQTPSHQVTQMGQEVILRCVPISNHLYFYWYRQILGQKVEFLVSFYNNEISEKSEIFDDQFSVERPDGSNFTLKIRSTKLEDSAMYFCASSEEVPGVKGYTFGSGTRLTVV.

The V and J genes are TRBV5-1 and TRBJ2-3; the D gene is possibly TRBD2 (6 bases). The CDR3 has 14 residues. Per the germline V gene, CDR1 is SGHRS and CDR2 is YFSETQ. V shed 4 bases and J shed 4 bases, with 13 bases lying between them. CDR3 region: CASSVLGGPDTQYF. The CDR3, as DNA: TGCGCCAGCAGCGTGCTCGGGGGTCCAGATACGCAGTATTTT.

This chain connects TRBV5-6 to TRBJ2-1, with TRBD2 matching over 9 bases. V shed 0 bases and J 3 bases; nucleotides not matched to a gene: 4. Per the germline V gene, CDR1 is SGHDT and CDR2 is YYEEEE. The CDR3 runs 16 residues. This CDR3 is CASSLASGDHYNEQFF. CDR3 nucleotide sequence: TGTGCCAGCAGCTTGGCTAGCGGGGACCACTACAATGAGCAGTTCTTC.

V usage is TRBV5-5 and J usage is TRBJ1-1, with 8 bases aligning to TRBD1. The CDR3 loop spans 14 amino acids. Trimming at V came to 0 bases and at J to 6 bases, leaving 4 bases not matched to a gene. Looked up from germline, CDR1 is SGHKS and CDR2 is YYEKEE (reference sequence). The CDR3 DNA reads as TGTGCCAGCAGCTTGGGGTCAGGGGGCCCTGAAGCTTTCTTT. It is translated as CASSLGSGGPEAFF.

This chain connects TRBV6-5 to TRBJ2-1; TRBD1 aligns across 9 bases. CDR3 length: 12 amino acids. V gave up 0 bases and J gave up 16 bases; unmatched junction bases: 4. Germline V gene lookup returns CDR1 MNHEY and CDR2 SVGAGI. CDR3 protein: CASSYSRDRVFF. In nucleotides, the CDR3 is TGTGCCAGCAGTTACTCACGGGACAGGGTATTCTTC.

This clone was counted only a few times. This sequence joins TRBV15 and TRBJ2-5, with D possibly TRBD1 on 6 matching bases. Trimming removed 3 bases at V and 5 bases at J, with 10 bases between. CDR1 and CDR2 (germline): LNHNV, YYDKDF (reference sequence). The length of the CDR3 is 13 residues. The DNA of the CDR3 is TGTGCCACCAGCAGCGACAGGAGGGAGACCCAGTACTTC. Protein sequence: CATSSDRRETQYF.